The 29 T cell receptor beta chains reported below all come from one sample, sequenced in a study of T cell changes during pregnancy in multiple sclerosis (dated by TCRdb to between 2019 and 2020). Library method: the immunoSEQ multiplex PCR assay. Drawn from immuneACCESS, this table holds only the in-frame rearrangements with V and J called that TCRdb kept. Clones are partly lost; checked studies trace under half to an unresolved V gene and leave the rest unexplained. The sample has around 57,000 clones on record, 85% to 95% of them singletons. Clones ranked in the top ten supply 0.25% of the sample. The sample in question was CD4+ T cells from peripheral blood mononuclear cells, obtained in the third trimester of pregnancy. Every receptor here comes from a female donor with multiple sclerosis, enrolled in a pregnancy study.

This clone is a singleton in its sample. The CDR3 loop is CASSLEGLAGEIQYF. The CDR3 DNA sequence: TGTGCCAGCAGCTTAGAGGGACTAGCGGGAGAAATTCAGTACTTC. The chain employs TRBV11-2 and TRBJ2-4; 14 positions match TRBD2. This CDR3 is 15 amino acids long. Germline V gene sequence: CDR1 SGHAT, CDR2 FQNNGV. The ends lost 0 bases at V and 10 bases at J; junction bases unmatched: 2.

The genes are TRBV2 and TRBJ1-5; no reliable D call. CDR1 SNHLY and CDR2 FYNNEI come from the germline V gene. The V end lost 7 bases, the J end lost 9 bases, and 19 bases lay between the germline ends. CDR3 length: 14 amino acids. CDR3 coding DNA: TGTGCCAGCACCACTGACATGCCTAAATTGCCCCAGCATTTT. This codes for CASTTDMPKLPQHF.

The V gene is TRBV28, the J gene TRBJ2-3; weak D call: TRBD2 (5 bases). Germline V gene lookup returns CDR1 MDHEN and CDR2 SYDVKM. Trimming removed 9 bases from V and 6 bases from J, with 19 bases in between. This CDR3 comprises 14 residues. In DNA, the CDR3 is TGTGCCAGTTCCGACTACGATGGTTGGGATACGCAGTATTTT. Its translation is CASSDYDGWDTQYF.

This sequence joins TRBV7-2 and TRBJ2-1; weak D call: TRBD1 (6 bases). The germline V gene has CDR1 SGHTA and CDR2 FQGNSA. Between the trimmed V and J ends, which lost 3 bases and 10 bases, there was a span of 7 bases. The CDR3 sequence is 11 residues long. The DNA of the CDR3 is TGTGCCAGCAGCTTCGGACAGGAGCAGTTCTTC. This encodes CASSFGQEQFF.

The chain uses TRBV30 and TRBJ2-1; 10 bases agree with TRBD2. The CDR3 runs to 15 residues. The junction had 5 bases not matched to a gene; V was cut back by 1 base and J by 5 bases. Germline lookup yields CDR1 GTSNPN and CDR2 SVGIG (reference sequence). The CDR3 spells CAWSAGLALNNEQFF. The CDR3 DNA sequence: TGTGCCTGGAGTGCGGGACTAGCGCTCAACAATGAGCAGTTCTTC.

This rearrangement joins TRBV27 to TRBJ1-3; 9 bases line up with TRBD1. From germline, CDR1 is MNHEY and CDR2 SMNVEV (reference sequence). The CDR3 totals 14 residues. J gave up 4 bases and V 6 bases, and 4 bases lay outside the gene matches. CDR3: CASRNRGQGNTIYF. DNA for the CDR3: TGTGCCAGCAGGAACAGGGGGCAAGGAAACACCATATATTTT.

CDR3 nucleotides: TGTGCCAGTAGTATAGGACAGACCTCCAAAAACATTCAGTACTTC. Translated: CASSIGQTSKNIQYF. The chain is built from TRBV19 and TRBJ2-4; tentatively, D is TRBD1 (5 bases). The CDR3 totals 15 residues. From germline, CDR1 is LNHDA and CDR2 SQIVND (reference sequence). V was trimmed by 1 base and J by 2 bases, leaving 9 bases between them.

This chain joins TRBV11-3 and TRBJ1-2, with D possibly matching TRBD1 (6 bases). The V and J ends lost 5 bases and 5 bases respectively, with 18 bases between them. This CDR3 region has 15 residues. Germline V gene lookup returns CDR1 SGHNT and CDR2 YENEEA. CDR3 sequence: CASSQPQGRGYGYTF. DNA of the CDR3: TGTGCCAGCAGCCAGCCCCAGGGCAGGGGATATGGCTACACCTTC.

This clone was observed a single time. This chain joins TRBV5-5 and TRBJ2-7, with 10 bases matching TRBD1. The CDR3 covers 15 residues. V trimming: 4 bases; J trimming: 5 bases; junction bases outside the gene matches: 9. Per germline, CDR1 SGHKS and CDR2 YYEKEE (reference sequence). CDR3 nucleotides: TGTGCCAGCAGCCGAACCGGGACAGGGGTCCACGAGCAGTACTTC. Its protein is CASSRTGTGVHEQYF. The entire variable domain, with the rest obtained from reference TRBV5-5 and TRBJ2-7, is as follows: DAGVTQSPTHLIKTRGQQVTLRCSPISGHKSVSWYQQVLGQGPQFIFQYYEKEERGRGNFPDRFSARQFPNYSSELNVNALLLGDSALYLCASSRTGTGVHEQYFGPGTRLTVT.

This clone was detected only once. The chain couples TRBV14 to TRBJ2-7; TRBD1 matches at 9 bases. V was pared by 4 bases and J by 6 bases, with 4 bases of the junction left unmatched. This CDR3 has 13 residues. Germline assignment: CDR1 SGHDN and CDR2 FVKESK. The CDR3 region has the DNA TGTGCCAGCAGCCGGACAGGGGACTCCGAGCAGTACTTC. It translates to CASSRTGDSEQYF.

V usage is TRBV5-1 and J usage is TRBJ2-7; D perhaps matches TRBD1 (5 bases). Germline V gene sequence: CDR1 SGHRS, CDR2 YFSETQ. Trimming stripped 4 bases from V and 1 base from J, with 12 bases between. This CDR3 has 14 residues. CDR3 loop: CASSRQGTSYEQYF. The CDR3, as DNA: TGCGCCAGCAGCAGGCAGGGTACTTCCTACGAGCAGTACTTC.

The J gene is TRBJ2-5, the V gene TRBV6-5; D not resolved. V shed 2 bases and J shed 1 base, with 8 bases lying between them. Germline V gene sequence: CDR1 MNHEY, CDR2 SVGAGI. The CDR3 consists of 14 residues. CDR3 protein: CASSYGTAQETQYF. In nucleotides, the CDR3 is TGTGCCAGCAGTTACGGCACAGCCCAAGAGACCCAGTACTTC.

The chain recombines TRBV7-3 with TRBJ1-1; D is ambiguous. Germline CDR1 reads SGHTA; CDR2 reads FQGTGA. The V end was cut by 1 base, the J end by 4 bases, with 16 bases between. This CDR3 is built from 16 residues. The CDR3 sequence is CASSLNSVGASTEAFF. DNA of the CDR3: TGTGCCAGCAGCTTAAATTCAGTGGGCGCGAGCACTGAAGCTTTCTTT.

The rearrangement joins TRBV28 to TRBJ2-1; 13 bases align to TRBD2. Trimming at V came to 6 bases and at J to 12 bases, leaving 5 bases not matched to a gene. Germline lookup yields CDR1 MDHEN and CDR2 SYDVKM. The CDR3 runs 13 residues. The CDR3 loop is CASSLGLAGRQFF. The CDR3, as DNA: TGTGCCAGCAGCCTGGGACTAGCGGGGCGGCAGTTCTTC.

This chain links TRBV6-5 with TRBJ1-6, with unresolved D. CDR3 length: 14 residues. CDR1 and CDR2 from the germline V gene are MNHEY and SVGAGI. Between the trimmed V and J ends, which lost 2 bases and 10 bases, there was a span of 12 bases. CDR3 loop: CASSYDAGVSPLHF. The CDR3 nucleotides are TGTGCCAGCAGTTACGATGCCGGGGTGTCACCCCTCCACTTT.

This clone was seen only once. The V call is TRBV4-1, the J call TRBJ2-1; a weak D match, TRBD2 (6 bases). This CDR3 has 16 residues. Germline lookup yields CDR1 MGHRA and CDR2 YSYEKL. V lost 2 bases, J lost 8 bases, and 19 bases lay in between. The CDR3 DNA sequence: TGCGCCAGCAGCCAAAGGGGAGACGGGAGAGGGTATGAGCAGTTCTTC. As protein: CASSQRGDGRGYEQFF.

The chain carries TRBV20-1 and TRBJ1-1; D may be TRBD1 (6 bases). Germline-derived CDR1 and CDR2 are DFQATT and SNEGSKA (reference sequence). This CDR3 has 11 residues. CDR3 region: CRGTGYTEAFF. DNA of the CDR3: TGCAGGGGAACAGGGTATACTGAAGCTTTCTTT.

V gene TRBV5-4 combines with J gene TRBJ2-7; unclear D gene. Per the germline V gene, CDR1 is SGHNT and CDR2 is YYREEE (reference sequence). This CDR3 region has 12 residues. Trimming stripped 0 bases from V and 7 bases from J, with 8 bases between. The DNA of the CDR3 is TGTGCCAGCAGCTTGGGAAACTTAGAGCAGTACTTC. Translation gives CASSLGNLEQYF.

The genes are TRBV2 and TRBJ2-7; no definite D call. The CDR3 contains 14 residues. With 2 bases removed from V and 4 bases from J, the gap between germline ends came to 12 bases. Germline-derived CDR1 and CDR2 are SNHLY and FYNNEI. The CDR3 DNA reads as TGTGCCAGCAGTGAAAGACATTTAACTTACGAGCAGTACTTC. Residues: CASSERHLTYEQYF.

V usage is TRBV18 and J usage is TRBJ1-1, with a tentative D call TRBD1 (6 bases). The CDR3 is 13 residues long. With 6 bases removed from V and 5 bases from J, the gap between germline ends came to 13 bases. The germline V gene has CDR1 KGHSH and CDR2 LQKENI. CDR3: CASSRGGATEAFF. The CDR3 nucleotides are TGTGCCAGCTCCCGGGGGGGGGCGACTGAAGCTTTCTTT.

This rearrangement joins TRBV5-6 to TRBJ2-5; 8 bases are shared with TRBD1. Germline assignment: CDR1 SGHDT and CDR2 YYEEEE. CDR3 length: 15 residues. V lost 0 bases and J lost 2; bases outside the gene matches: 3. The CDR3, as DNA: TGTGCCAGCAGCTTGGCCGGGACAGGACAAGAGACCCAGTACTTC. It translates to CASSLAGTGQETQYF.

DNA of the CDR3: TGTGCCAGCAGTGAAGCGCTGGGGAGGGGACAGCCCCAGCATTTT. It is translated as CASSEALGRGQPQHF. The rearrangement uses TRBV2 and TRBJ1-5; D perhaps matches TRBD1 (5 bases). In germline, CDR1 is SNHLY, CDR2 FYNNEI. With 0 bases removed from V and 7 bases from J, the gap between germline ends came to 13 bases. The CDR3 has 15 amino acids.

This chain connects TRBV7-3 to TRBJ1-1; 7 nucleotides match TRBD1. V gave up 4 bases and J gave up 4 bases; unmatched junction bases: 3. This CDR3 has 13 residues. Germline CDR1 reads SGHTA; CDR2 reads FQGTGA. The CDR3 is CASSSSGGTEAFF. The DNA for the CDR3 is TGTGCCAGCAGCTCTTCAGGGGGCACTGAAGCTTTCTTT.

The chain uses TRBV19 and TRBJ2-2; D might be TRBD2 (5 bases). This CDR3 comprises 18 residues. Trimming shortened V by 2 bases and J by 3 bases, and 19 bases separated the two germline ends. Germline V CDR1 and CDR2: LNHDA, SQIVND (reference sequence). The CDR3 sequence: CASSILGRDTKDTGELFF. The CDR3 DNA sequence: TGTGCCAGTAGTATACTCGGCCGGGATACTAAGGACACCGGGGAGCTGTTTTTT.

Written as DNA, the CDR3 is TGCAGCGTTGTAGGACAGGGGGCCGCTGAAGCTTTCTTT. Its translation is CSVVGQGAAEAFF. The chain combines TRBV29-1 with TRBJ1-1; 11 nucleotides align to TRBD1. The CDR3 loop spans 13 amino acids. After removal of 4 bases from V and 6 bases from J, the junction contained 4 bases not matched to a gene. CDR1 and CDR2 (germline): SQVTM, ANQGSEA.

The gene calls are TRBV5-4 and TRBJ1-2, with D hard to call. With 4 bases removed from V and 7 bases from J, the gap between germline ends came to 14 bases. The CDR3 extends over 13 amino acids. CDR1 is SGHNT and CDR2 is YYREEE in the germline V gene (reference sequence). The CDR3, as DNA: TGTGCCAGCAGCGCCGGTGGGCTAAGTGGCTACACCTTC. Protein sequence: CASSAGGLSGYTF.

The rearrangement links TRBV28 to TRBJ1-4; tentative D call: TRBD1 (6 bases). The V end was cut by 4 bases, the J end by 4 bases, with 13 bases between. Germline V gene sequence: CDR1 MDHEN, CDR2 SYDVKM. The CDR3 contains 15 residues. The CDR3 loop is CASSSPQGVNEKLFF. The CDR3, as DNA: TGTGCCAGCAGTTCCCCACAGGGCGTTAATGAAAAACTGTTTTTT.

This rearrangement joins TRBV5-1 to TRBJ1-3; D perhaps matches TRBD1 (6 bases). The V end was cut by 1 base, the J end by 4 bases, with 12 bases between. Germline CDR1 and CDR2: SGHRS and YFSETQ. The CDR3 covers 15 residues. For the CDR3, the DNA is TGCGCCAGCAGCTTGATGACAGGTAGCGGAAACACCATATATTTT. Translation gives CASSLMTGSGNTIYF.

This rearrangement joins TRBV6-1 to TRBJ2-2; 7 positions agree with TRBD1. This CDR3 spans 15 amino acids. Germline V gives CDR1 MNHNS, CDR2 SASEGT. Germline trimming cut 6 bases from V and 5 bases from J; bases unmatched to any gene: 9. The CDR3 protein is CASRPDRAWTGELFF. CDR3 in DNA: TGTGCCAGCAGACCTGACAGGGCTTGGACCGGGGAGCTGTTTTTT.